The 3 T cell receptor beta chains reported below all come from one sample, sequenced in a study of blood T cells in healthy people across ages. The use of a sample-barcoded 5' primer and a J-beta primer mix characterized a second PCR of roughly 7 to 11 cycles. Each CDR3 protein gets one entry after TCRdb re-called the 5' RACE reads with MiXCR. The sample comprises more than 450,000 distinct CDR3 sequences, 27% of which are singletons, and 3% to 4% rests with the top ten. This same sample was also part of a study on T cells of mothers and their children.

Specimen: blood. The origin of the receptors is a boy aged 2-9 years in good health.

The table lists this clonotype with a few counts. CDR3 sequence (DNA): TGTGCCAGCAGTTACTCGGGGGGAGGGGGGCCGGGAGATGAAAAACTGTTTTTT. Its translation is CASSYSGGGGPGDEKLFF. The chain is built from TRBV6-5 and TRBJ1-4; possible D gene TRBD1, 6 bases. The germline V and J ends were trimmed by 0 bases and 6 bases, with 20 bases remaining between them. Germline loops: CDR1 MNHEY, CDR2 SVGAGI. This CDR3 is 18 amino acids long.

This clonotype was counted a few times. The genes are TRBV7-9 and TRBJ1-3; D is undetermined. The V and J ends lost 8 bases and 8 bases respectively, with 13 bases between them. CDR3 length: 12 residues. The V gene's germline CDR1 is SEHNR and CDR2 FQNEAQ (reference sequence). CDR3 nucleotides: TGTGCCAGCGGATACAAACGGGACACCATATATTTT. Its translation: CASGYKRDTIYF.

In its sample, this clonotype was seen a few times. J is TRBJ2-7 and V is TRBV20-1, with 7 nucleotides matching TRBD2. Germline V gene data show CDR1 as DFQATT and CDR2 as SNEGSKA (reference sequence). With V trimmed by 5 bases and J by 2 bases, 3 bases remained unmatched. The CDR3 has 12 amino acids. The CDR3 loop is CSASLAAYEQYF. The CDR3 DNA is TGCAGTGCTTCCCTAGCGGCCTACGAGCAGTACTTC.